The T cell receptor beta chain under discussion was sequenced for a study of T cells in Graves' hyperthyroidism and ophthalmopathy. Study details: Before treatment of any kind, peripheral blood was taken at initial diagnosis.

Diagnosis rested on symptoms, serum thyroxine and TRAb, thyroid ultrasound, and orbital computed tomography. PBMCs were obtained from about 10 ml fresh peripheral blood. This clonotype was counted ten times or more. Its antigen is not identified. TCR beta CDR3 regions were amplified from RNA transcripts. During a first-round RT-PCR of the TCR CDR3, the HTBI primer set was used. TCRdb processed the multiplex PCR reads anew with MiXCR; each CDR3 protein has one entry. Of roughly 500,000 distinct CDR3 sequences in the sample, approximately 16% were seen once. The V and J ends lost 7 bases and 0 bases, in that order; junction bases with no gene match: 16. The CDR3 loop spans 19 amino acids. Study-wide findings and caveats: Clonotypes that were expanded in thyroid above 0.001 mostly appeared in blood too.

Specimen: blood. This clonotype was obtained from a woman in her twenties or thirties with Graves' ophthalmopathy. J is TRBJ1-5 and V is TRBV12-3 or TRBV12-4; TRBD1 aligns across 9 bases. This chain's CDR3 is CASTRYRTGVRYSNQPQHF. For the CDR3, the DNA is TGTGCCAGCACCCGATACAGGACAGGGGTGCGGTATAGCAATCAGCCCCAGCATTTT.